Below, one TCR beta chain is given with its context. What it binds is not known. Amplification used 60 Vbeta primers and 13 Jbeta primers. Clones were read by immunoSEQ multiplex PCR, and TCRdb kept only the in-frame ones, dropping some. The table lists 130,000 to 150,000 clones, over 70% of them singletons. The data originate from a study of cytomegalovirus exposure and HLA in healthy donors. The wider study: From HLA-typed donors, an early data release held roughly 89 million unique TCRs. Among the 300 to 450 genotyped donors, around 85% were placed in the Caucasian-associated ancestry cluster. Study results and caveats: It was only CMV serostatus that was available as immune exposure information.

Germline loops: CDR1 KGHSH, CDR2 LQKENI. This CDR3 spans 16 amino acids. With 3 bases removed from V and 2 bases from J, the gap between germline ends came to 14 bases. The sequenced sample consisted of PBMCs. This TCR derives from a man aged 35-49 years in good health and CMV-seronegative. The V and J genes are TRBV18 and TRBJ1-5; D ambiguous. CDR3 amino acids: CASSPTLAGGNQPQHF. CDR3 coding DNA: TGTGCCAGCTCACCGACCTTGGCGGGCGGCAATCAGCCCCAGCATTTT.